Listed below are T cell receptor beta chains from one sample, sequenced in a study of early T cells in non-severe SARS-CoV-2 infection. TCRdb recomputed calls from the 5' RACE reads with MiXCR, one row per CDR3 protein. The repertoire consists of approximately 120,000 distinct CDR3 sequences, with around 14% occurring once and the leading ten covering around a fifth. The sequenced material came from whole blood. The receptors originated from an adult who was a healthcare worker with PCR-confirmed SARS-CoV-2 infection or an uninfected control (not recorded which). Each CDR3 is given with its conserved first and last residue. The D gene is left open where the match is weak. The size of a clone is reported for some rows only, either as once, few or many, or as a class for expanded clones.

clone size | J gene | D gene | V gene | CDR3 DNA | CDR3 protein
- | TRBJ1-1 | TRBD1 | TRBV4-1 | TGCGCCAGCAGCCAGGGCCCGGGACAGACTAACACTGAAGCTTTCTTT | CASSQGPGQTNTEAFF
- | TRBJ2-6 | - | TRBV3-1 | TGTGCCAGCAGCCTTCGACAGACCCCTGGGGCCAACGTCCTGACTTTC | CASSLRQTPGANVLTF
few | TRBJ1-1 | - | TRBV7-6 | TGTGCCAGCAGCTTAGGGGGGATAAGGCAAGGTGGGACTGAAGCTTTCTTT | CASSLGGIRQGGTEAFF
- | TRBJ1-2 | - | TRBV3-1 | TGTGCCAGCAGCCAAGGACCGAGCAGGGGCTATGGCTACACCTTC | CASSQGPSRGYGYTF
few | TRBJ2-3 | - | TRBV7-2 | TGTGCCAGCAGCCCCCTTCCCACCACAGATACGCAGTATTTT | CASSPLPTTDTQYF
few | TRBJ2-7 | - | TRBV10-3 | TGTGCCATCAGTGGGGGAGGCGAGCAGTACTTC | CAISGGGEQYF
many | TRBJ1-4 | - | TRBV29-1 | TGCAGCGCCGAGGGACATCAAGAGGCTAATGAAAAACTGTTTTTT | CSAEGHQEANEKLFF
few | TRBJ2-1 | - | TRBV27 | TGTGCCAGCAGTTTAAGGGCGGGGGCCAATGAGCAGTTCTTC | CASSLRAGANEQFF
few | TRBJ2-3 | - | TRBV5-6 | TGTGCCAGCAGCTTCTGGGTTTACACAGATACGCAGTATTTT | CASSFWVYTDTQYF
- | TRBJ1-6 | TRBD1 | TRBV20-1 | TGCAGTGCCCGCGGACAGGGGGTTCTTAACTCCTATAATTCACCCCTCCACTTT | CSARGQGVLNSYNSPLHF
many | TRBJ1-1 | - | TRBV9 | TGTGCCAGCAGCGTAGTAACCGTGCCGAACACTGAAGCTTTCTTT | CASSVVTVPNTEAFF
many | TRBJ1-1 | - | TRBV12-3/TRBV12-4 | TGTGCCAGCAGTTTCTTCACGGGAGGCACTGAAGCTTTCTTT | CASSFFTGGTEAFF
- | TRBJ1-3 | - | TRBV20-1 | TGCAGTGCTAGACCTTCCGGGCCGTCCGGAAACACCATATATTTT | CSARPSGPSGNTIYF
- | TRBJ2-5 | - | TRBV11-3 | TGTGCCAGCAGCTTTTCCGGGACTCCGGGAGAGACCCAGTACTTC | CASSFSGTPGETQYF
- | TRBJ2-7 | TRBD1 | TRBV30 | TGTGCCTGGGGCTCCGGGACAGGGGCGGGCGAGCAGTACTTC | CAWGSGTGAGEQYF
- | TRBJ1-4 | TRBD1 | TRBV20-1 | TGCAGTGCTAGAGATCGGCACAGGGGTGAAAAACTGTTTTTT | CSARDRHRGEKLFF
few | TRBJ2-6 | TRBD1 | TRBV29-1 | TGCAGCGCCGCGGGACAGGGGGGGCCAAAGTCCTTCGCGAGGGCCAACGTCCTGACTTTC | CSAAGQGGPKSFARANVLTF
once | TRBJ2-3 | - | TRBV20-1 | TGCGTTCCCCCCGATACGCAGTATTTT | CVPPDTQYF
few | TRBJ2-1 | - | TRBV3-1 | TGTGCCAGCAGCCAGGGGACCCGGGGCAATGAGCAGTTCTTC | CASSQGTRGNEQFF
many | TRBJ1-5 | TRBD1 | TRBV20-1 | TGCAGTGTAGGGACAGGGAATGATCAGCCCCAGCATTTT | CSVGTGNDQPQHF
few | TRBJ2-6 | - | TRBV18 | TGTGCCAGCTCACCACCGCAACACTCTGGGGCCAACGTCCTGACTTTC | CASSPPQHSGANVLTF
many | TRBJ2-3 | - | TRBV29-1 | TGCAGCGTTCCCTTAAGCACAGATACGCAGTATTTT | CSVPLSTDTQYF
- | TRBJ2-7 | - | TRBV13 | TGTGCCAGCAGCTTAATGGGGGGATTTCCCTACGAGCAGTACTTC | CASSLMGGFPYEQYF
- | TRBJ1-2 | - | TRBV28 | TGTGCCAGCAGGCCAGGGACTTCCGCGCGCAACTATGGCTACACCTTC | CASRPGTSARNYGYTF
few | TRBJ1-3 | - | TRBV12-3/TRBV12-4 | TGTGCCAGCAGGACCGGGACTGCGGCGGGAAACACCATATATTTT | CASRTGTAAGNTIYF
- | TRBJ1-5 | - | TRBV7-9 | TGTGCCAGCAGCTTTCCTAGCCGAATAAAAACAGGGAATCAGCCCCAGCATTTT | CASSFPSRIKTGNQPQHF
few | TRBJ2-7 | - | TRBV18 | TGTGCCAGCTCGCGGGACCGAAATTACGAGCAGTACTTC | CASSRDRNYEQYF
- | TRBJ2-5 | - | TRBV27 | TGTGCCAGCAGTTTTACTGGACAGAACCAAGAGACCCAGTACTTC | CASSFTGQNQETQYF
- | TRBJ1-1 | - | TRBV7-9 | TGTGCCAGCAGCTTCCCAGACTCGACGGATGAAGCTTTCTTT | CASSFPDSTDEAFF
- | TRBJ2-1 | TRBD2 | TRBV7-8 | TGTGCCAGCAGCTCTTTAAGGGGACTAACGGACAATGAGCAGTTCTTC | CASSSLRGLTDNEQFF
few | TRBJ2-5 | - | TRBV15 | TGTGCCACCAGCAGAGGTCACCTGGAGACCCAGTACTTC | CATSRGHLETQYF
- | TRBJ2-1 | - | TRBV20-1 | TGCAGTGCAAGAGAGGGGGACAATGAGCAGTTCTTC | CSAREGDNEQFF
few | TRBJ2-2 | - | TRBV2 | TGTGCCAGCACCGCCTTGGGGTCGAACACCGGGGAGCTGTTTTTT | CASTALGSNTGELFF
- | TRBJ1-2 | - | TRBV7-9 | TGTGCCAGCAGCCTAACAGCTAATCCCTTCTATGGCTACACCTTC | CASSLTANPFYGYTF
- | TRBJ2-7 | - | TRBV5-1 | TGCGCCAGCAGCCCCCAACCGGGGGCCTACGAGCAGTACTTC | CASSPQPGAYEQYF
- | TRBJ1-4 | - | TRBV19 | TGTGCCAGTAGTATCCGCACCGGGGCCAATGAAAAACTGTTTTTT | CASSIRTGANEKLFF
many | TRBJ1-1 | - | TRBV6-5 | TGTGCCAGCAGTCCACTTGGTGTCGGATCGCCGGCTTTCTTT | CASSPLGVGSPAFF
few | TRBJ2-1 | TRBD1 | TRBV12-3/TRBV12-4 | TGTGCCAGCAGTCTCGACAGGGACAATGAGCAGTTCTTC | CASSLDRDNEQFF
- | TRBJ2-1 | TRBD2 | TRBV6-1 | TGTGCCAGCACGGGACTAAGGGAGGTGGGTGAGCAGTTCTTC | CASTGLREVGEQFF
- | TRBJ2-1 | TRBD2 | TRBV6-4 | TGTGCCAGCAGTGACTCCCAAGTACTGACTAGCGGGGTTGACAATGAGCAGTTCTTC | CASSDSQVLTSGVDNEQFF
few | TRBJ2-3 | TRBD2 | TRBV5-4 | TGTGCCAGCAGCATGCCACTAGCGGGGGGGACAGATACGCAGTATTTT | CASSMPLAGGTDTQYF
few | TRBJ2-3 | - | TRBV3-1 | TGTGCCAGCAGCCAACCCGGGGCTGACACAGATACGCAGTATTTT | CASSQPGADTDTQYF